Listed below are T cell receptor beta chains from one sample, sequenced in a study of T-cell reconstitution after alpha-beta-depleted transplantation in children. Using its own MiXCR run on the PCR reads, TCRdb lists one record per CDR3 protein. The sample contains 250,000 to 300,000 distinct CDR3 sequences, 9.9% of which appear only once. The specimen was PBMCs from the stem cell graft donor, collected from the stem cell graft. All receptors derive from a human donor who donated a stem cell graft to a child with SCID. The CDR3 runs from the conserved cysteine through the conserved F or W. D genes are given only for firm matches. Clone size is given for some rows only: seen once, a few or many times, or a class if the clone is expanded.

D	V	size	J	DNA	CDR3
.	TRBV2	many	TRBJ2-5	TGTGCCAGCAGTGTACTTCAAGAGACCCAGTACTTC	CASSVLQETQYF
.	TRBV21-1	.	TRBJ2-7	TGTGCCAGCAGCGATGCCCACTACGAGCAGTACTTC	CASSDAHYEQYF
.	TRBV5-1	.	TRBJ1-2	TGCGCCAGCAGCATGACAGGTGCCTATGGCTACACCTTC	CASSMTGAYGYTF
.	TRBV7-9	few	TRBJ1-1	TGTGCCAGCAGCTTATCTGGGGGAATGAGTGAAGCTTTCTTT	CASSLSGGMSEAFF
TRBD1	TRBV6-1	few	TRBJ1-2	TGTGCCAGCAGGAGACAGGGGGCTGGCTATGGCTACACCTTC	CASRRQGAGYGYTF
.	TRBV6-5	few	TRBJ2-2	TGTGCCAGCAGTCACCCGACAGACACCGGGGAGCTGTTTTTT	CASSHPTDTGELFF
.	TRBV3-1	.	TRBJ1-3	TGTGCCAGCAGAAGCAGCACGGTAGCCGATCTTAGCTCTGGAAACACCATATATTTT	CASRSSTVADLSSGNTIYF
.	TRBV11-2	.	TRBJ2-5	TGTGCCAGCAGCTTAGATCTAGCAGGTGGGGAGACCCAGTACTTC	CASSLDLAGGETQYF
.	TRBV3-1	many	TRBJ2-7	TGTGCCAGCAGCCAATATGAGGGGAACTACGAGCAGTACTTC	CASSQYEGNYEQYF
.	TRBV5-1	many	TRBJ1-1	TGCGCCAGCAGCTGGGACACTAAGAACACTGAAGCTTTCTTT	CASSWDTKNTEAFF
.	TRBV5-1	many	TRBJ1-1	TGCGCCAGCAGCTTGTATGGCTTTGAAGCTTTCTTT	CASSLYGFEAFF
TRBD1	TRBV5-1	few	TRBJ1-4	TGCGCCAGCAGCCTGGAGGGGGCCGGAGGTGAAAAACTGTTTTTT	CASSLEGAGGEKLFF
.	TRBV3-1	few	TRBJ2-3	TGTGCCAGCAGCCAATGGCTAGGGGCTAGCACAGATACGCAGTATTTT	CASSQWLGASTDTQYF
TRBD2	TRBV7-9	.	TRBJ2-5	TGTGCCAGCAGCAGTAGCGGGGGGGCCTTGATGTTAGAGACCCAGTACTTC	CASSSSGGALMLETQYF
TRBD1	TRBV5-1	few	TRBJ1-1	TGCGCCAGCAGCCCGAGGGGACAGGGTAGAAACACTGAAGCTTTCTTT	CASSPRGQGRNTEAFF
.	TRBV7-2	.	TRBJ2-6	TGTGCCAGCAGCCCCGGGACCGCGCCCAACGTCCTGACTTTC	CASSPGTAPNVLTF
.	TRBV4-1	.	TRBJ1-1	TGCGCCAGCAGCCACCCCTCCGGCCTCGGGATGAACACTGAAGCTTTCTTT	CASSHPSGLGMNTEAFF
TRBD1	TRBV6-1	few	TRBJ2-5	TGTGCCAGCACCCGGGACAGGGGTGAGACCCAGTACTTC	CASTRDRGETQYF
.	TRBV2	.	TRBJ1-2	TGTGCCAGCAGTGAAGTGGGGGGGAATGGCTACACCTTC	CASSEVGGNGYTF
TRBD1	TRBV7-9	many	TRBJ1-1	TGTGCCAGCAGCCGCGCACAGGGGGCGCGGGACACTGAAGCTTTCTTT	CASSRAQGARDTEAFF
.	TRBV6-1	few	TRBJ2-2	TGTGCCAGCAGAAAAAGACAGAGAACCGCGAACACCGGGGAGCTGTTTTTT	CASRKRQRTANTGELFF
TRBD2	TRBV12-3/TRBV12-4	many	TRBJ2-1	TGTGCCAGCAGTCCTAGAGGTTGGGAGGGGAGTAGCTCCTACAATGAGCAGTTCTTC	CASSPRGWEGSSSYNEQFF
.	TRBV14	many	TRBJ2-2	TGTGCCAGCAATCCATACAGGAACACCGGGGAGCTGTTTTTT	CASNPYRNTGELFF
TRBD2	TRBV7-9	few	TRBJ2-1	TGTGCCAGCAGGACTTCGACTAGCGGGGACTACAATGAGCAGTTCTTC	CASRTSTSGDYNEQFF
.	TRBV7-9	.	TRBJ1-4	TGTGCCAGCAGCCCCCCGGTGGGGAATGAAAAACTGTTTTTT	CASSPPVGNEKLFF
.	TRBV5-1	few	TRBJ1-1	TGCGCCAGCACGGTATCGGGGGGAAACACTGAAGCTTTCTTT	CASTVSGGNTEAFF
.	TRBV4-1	.	TRBJ2-3	TGCGCCAGCAGCCAAATAAGTTCTAGCACAGATACGCAGTATTTT	CASSQISSSTDTQYF
.	TRBV20-1	.	TRBJ2-3	TGCAGTGCTAGGCCGGGAGCGACAGATACGCAGTATTTT	CSARPGATDTQYF
.	TRBV5-6	.	TRBJ1-6	TGTGCCAGCAGCTTGTCGAAGTCGGGTTCACCCCTCCACTTT	CASSLSKSGSPLHF
.	TRBV6-1	few	TRBJ1-1	TGTGCCAGCAGTGAATTCAGGGGTACTGAAGCTTTCTTT	CASSEFRGTEAFF
.	TRBV5-1	many	TRBJ1-1	TGCGCCAGCAGCCCCAACCTGAACACTGAAGCTTTCTTT	CASSPNLNTEAFF
.	TRBV5-1	.	TRBJ1-2	TGCGCCAGCCAAGAGGTACCGGGGAACTATGGCTACACCTTC	CASQEVPGNYGYTF
TRBD2	TRBV12-3/TRBV12-4	few	TRBJ2-2	TGTGCCAGCAGTCTAGCGGGGGGGCCGTCCGGGGAGCTGTTTTTT	CASSLAGGPSGELFF
.	TRBV19	few	TRBJ1-1	TGTGCCAGTAGTATAGGGACCGGAGGACGTGAAGCTTTCTTT	CASSIGTGGREAFF
.	TRBV20-1	.	TRBJ1-1	TGCAGTGCTAGTGAGGTTGAAGCTTTCTTT	CSASEVEAFF
.	TRBV20-1	.	TRBJ2-1	TGCAGTGCTAGAGCCCCTACGGGGGCGGATGAGCAGTTCTTC	CSARAPTGADEQFF
.	TRBV20-1	few	TRBJ1-6	TGCAGTGCTAGAGAGGCAGGTCAGCTCTATAATTCACCCCTCCACTTT	CSAREAGQLYNSPLHF
TRBD1	TRBV3-1	few	TRBJ1-1	TGTGCCAGCAGCCACACAGGGGTTAACACTGAAGCTTTCTTT	CASSHTGVNTEAFF
.	TRBV6-5	.	TRBJ1-2	TGTGCCAGCAGTTACTCGTACGCAGCCTTTGAGTATGGCTACACCTTC	CASSYSYAAFEYGYTF
.	TRBV9	many	TRBJ2-5	TGTGCCAGCAGCCCGGATCTTCGGACACTGCAAGAGACCCAGTACTTC	CASSPDLRTLQETQYF
TRBD1	TRBV2	few	TRBJ2-5	TGTGCCAGCAGTGAAGTCAGGGGGCGGAAAGAGACCCAGTACTTC	CASSEVRGRKETQYF
.	TRBV11-2	few	TRBJ2-2	TGTGCCAGCAGTCACGAGGCCGGGGAGCTGTTTTTT	CASSHEAGELFF
.	TRBV6-5	few	TRBJ2-2	TGTGCCAGCAGTTACTGGGACACCTACACCGGGGAGCTGTTTTTT	CASSYWDTYTGELFF
.	TRBV15	many	TRBJ1-4	TGTGCCACCAGCAGAGTATCAAGTGCAGAAAAACTGTTTTTT	CATSRVSSAEKLFF
TRBD2	TRBV4-2	few	TRBJ2-3	TGTGCCAGCAGCCAAGGGACTAGCGGGGGGGTCACAGATACGCAGTATTTT	CASSQGTSGGVTDTQYF
TRBD2	TRBV4-2	few	TRBJ2-7	TGTGCCAGCAGCCCACCGGGACTAGGTTCCTACGAGCAGTACTTC	CASSPPGLGSYEQYF
.	TRBV14	few	TRBJ2-4	TGTGCCAGCAGCCACTCAGGGGGGCCCAAAAACATTCAGTACTTC	CASSHSGGPKNIQYF
.	TRBV5-1	few	TRBJ2-4	TGCGCCAGCAGCGAACAGGAGGCCAAAAACATTCAGTACTTC	CASSEQEAKNIQYF